This entry concerns a single TCR beta chain. There are 14 residues in the CDR3. Germline loops: CDR1 SNHLY, CDR2 FYNNEI. With V trimmed by 6 bases and J by 5 bases, 9 bases remained unmatched. These data belong to a study of technical replicates of blood from several donors. Method: immunoSEQ multiplex PCR; TCRdb's copy keeps in-frame clones and lacks some. The sample lists about 100,000 clones, roughly 95% occurring once. The sequenced sample consisted of T cells isolated from PBMCs. The sequence derives from a human donor in good health. The chain carries TRBV2 and TRBJ2-5, with 7 positions matching TRBD1. CDR3 sequence (DNA): TGTGCCAGCAGCTCTGACAGGGCGCGGGAGACCCAGTACTTC. Translation: CASSSDRARETQYF.